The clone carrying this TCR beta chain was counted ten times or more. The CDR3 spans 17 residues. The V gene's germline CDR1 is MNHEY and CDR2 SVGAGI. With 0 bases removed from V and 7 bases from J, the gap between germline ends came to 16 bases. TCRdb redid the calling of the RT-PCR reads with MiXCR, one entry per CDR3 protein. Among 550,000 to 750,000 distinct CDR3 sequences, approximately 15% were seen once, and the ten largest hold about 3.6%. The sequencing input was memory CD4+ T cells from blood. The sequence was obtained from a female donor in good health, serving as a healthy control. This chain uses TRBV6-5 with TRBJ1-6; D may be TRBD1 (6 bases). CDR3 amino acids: CASSYSRGTGMNSPLHF. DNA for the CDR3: TGTGCCAGCAGTTACTCGAGAGGCACAGGGATGAATTCACCCCTCCACTTT.